This T cell receptor beta chain was found in a study of Ad26.COV2.S vaccination and SARS-CoV-2 variants. Study context: Enrolled in COV1001, the donor was in the Ad26.COV2.S trial arm, which received the vaccine. Doses of Ad26.COV2.S were injected into muscle once or twice, 56 days apart. Study-level results: People given the vaccine had a wider spike-specific TCR breadth than placebo recipients did.

CDR1 is LNHNV and CDR2 is YYDKDF in the germline V gene (reference sequence). The length of the CDR3 is 14 residues. The V end lost 5 bases, the J end lost 3 bases, and 14 bases lay between the germline ends. Note on this clone: Its antigen is currently unknown.

Documented treatment: roughly 20 received Ad26.COV2.S at low or high dose, single or two shots; several received placebo; per-sample allocation not given. Collection of the samples took place on day 63 after the first injection of vaccine or placebo. It was Wuhan-strain SARS-CoV-2 spike that the Ad26 vaccine vector expressed. Assay: immunoSEQ multiplex PCR; the TCRdb copy retains only in-frame clones and omits some. The data contain 300,000 to 500,000 clones, around 85% of them seen just once; the ten biggest clones take up roughly 3.5%. Sequencing was performed on peripheral blood, taken in a trial of Ad26.COV2.S vaccine versus placebo. The rearrangement links TRBV15 to TRBJ2-7, with D perhaps matching TRBD2 (8 bases). The TCR was taken from a person aged 18 to 65 who received the Ad26.COV2.S COVID-19 vaccine or a placebo. CDR3 DNA sequence: TGTGCCACCAGCGCGGGGGGACAGTTCTACGAGCAGTACTTC. It encodes CATSAGGQFYEQYF.